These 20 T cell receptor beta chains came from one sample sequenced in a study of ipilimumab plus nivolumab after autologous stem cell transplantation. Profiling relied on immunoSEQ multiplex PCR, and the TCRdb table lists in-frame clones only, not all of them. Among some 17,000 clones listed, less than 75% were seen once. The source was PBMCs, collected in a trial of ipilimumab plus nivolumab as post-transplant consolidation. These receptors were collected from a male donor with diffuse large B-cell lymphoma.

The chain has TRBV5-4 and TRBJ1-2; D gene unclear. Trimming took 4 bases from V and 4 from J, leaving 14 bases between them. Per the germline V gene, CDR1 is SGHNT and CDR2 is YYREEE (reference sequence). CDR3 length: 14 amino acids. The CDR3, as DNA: TGTGCCAGCAGCCACCATTGGGATTTCTATGGCTACACCTTC. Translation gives CASSHHWDFYGYTF.

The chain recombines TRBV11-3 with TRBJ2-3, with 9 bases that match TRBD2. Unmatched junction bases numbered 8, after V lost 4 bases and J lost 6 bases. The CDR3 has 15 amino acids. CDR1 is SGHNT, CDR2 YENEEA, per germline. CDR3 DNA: TGTGCCAGCAGCTCCCCGGGGACTAGCTGGGATACGCAGTATTTT. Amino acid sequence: CASSSPGTSWDTQYF.

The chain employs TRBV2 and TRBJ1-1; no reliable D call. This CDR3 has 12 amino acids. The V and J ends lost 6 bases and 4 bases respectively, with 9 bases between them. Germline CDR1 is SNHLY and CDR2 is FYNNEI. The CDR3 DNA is TGTGCCAGCAGGTCAGCCGGCACTGAAGCTTTCTTT. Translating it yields CASRSAGTEAFF.

This CDR3 is CASSRAGRGGGANVLTF. In nucleotides, the CDR3 is TGCGCCAGCAGTCGTGCCGGTCGCGGAGGGGGGGCCAACGTCCTGACTTTC. J is TRBJ2-6 and V is TRBV23-1; D is possibly TRBD2 (6 bases). TRBV23-1 is noted as an ORF with a role that remains uncertain. Trimming shortened V by 4 bases and J by 4 bases, and 17 bases separated the two germline ends. The CDR3 spans 17 residues.

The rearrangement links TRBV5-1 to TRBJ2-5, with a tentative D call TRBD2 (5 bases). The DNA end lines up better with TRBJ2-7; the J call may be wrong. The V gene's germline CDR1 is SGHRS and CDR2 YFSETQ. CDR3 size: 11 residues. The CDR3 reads CASSLRGEQYF. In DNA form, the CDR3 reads TGCGCCAGCAGCTTACGGGGCGAGCAGTACTTC.

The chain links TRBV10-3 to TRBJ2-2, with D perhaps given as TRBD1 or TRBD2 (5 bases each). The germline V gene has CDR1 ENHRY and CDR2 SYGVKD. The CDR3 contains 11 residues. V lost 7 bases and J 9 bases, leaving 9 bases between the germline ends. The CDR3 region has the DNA TGTGCCATCAATAGGGGACGGGAGCTGTTTTTT. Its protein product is CAINRGRELFF.

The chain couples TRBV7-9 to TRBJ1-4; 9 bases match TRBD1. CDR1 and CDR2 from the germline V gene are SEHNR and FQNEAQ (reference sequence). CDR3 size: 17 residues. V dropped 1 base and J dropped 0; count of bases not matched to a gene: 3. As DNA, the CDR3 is TGTGCCAGCAGCTTAGTGGGACAGGGTGCAACTAATGAAAAACTGTTTTTT. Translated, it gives CASSLVGQGATNEKLFF.

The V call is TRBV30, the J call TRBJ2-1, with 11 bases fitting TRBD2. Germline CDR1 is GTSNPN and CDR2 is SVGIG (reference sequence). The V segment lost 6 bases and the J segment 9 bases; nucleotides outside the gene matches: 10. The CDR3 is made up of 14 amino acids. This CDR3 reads CACRLAGKEGEQFF. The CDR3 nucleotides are TGTGCCTGCCGACTAGCGGGGAAGGAGGGTGAGCAGTTCTTC.

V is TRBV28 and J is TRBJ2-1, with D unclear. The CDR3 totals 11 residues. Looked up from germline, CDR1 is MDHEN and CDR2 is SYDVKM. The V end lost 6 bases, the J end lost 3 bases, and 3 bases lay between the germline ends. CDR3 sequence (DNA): TGTGCCAGCAGATACTACAATGAGCAGTTCTTC. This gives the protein CASRYYNEQFF.

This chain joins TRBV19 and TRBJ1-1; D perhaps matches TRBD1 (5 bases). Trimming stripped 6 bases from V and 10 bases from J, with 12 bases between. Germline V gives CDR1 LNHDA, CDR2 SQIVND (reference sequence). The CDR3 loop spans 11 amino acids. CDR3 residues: CASSEPGGAFF. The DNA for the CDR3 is TGTGCCAGTAGCGAACCGGGGGGAGCTTTCTTT. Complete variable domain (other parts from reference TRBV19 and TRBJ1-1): DGGITQSPKYLFRKEGQNVTLSCEQNLNHDAMYWYRQDPGQGLRLIYYSQIVNDFQKGDIAEGYSVSREKKESFPLTVTSAQKNPTAFYLCASSEPGGAFFGQGTRLTVV.

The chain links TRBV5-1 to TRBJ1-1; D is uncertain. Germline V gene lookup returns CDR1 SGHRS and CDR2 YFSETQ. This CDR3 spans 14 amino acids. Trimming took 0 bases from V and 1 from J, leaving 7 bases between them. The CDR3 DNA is TGCGCCAGCAGCTTGGACCCTCGGAACACTGAAGCTTTCTTT. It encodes CASSLDPRNTEAFF. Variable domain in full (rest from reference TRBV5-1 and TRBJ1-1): KAGVTQTPRYLIKTRGQQVTLSCSPISGHRSVSWYQQTPGQGLQFLFEYFSETQRNKGNFPGRFSGRQFSNSRSEMNVSTLELGDSALYLCASSLDPRNTEAFFGQGTRLTVV.

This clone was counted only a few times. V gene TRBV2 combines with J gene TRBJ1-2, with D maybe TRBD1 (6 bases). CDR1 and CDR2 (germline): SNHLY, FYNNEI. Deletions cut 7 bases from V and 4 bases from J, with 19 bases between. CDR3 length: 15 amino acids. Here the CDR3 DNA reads TGTGCCAGCAACAGGGAACCAAATTTACTCTATGGCTACACCTTC. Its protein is CASNREPNLLYGYTF.

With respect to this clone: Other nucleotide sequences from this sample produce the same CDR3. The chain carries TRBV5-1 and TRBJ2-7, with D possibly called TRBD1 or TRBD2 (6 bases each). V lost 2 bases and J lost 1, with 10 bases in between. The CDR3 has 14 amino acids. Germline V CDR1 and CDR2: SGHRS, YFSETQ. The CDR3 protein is CASSFGGDSYEQYF. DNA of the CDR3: TGCGCCAGCAGCTTCGGGGGCGATTCCTACGAGCAGTACTTC.

CDR3 protein: CASGLAGGPGEQFF. The DNA for the CDR3 is TGTGCCAGCGGGCTAGCGGGAGGGCCCGGTGAGCAGTTCTTC. The chain has TRBV2 and TRBJ2-1; 12 positions match TRBD2. The V gene's germline CDR1 is SNHLY and CDR2 FYNNEI. After removal of 8 bases from V and 9 bases from J, the junction contained 8 bases not matched to a gene. The CDR3 has 14 residues.

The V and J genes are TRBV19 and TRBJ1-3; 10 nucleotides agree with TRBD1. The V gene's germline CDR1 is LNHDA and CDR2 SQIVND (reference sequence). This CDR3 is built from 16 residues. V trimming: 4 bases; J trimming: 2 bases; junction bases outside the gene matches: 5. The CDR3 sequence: CASSNYGTGAGNTIYF. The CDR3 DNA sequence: TGTGCCAGTAGTAATTACGGGACAGGGGCTGGAAACACCATATATTTT.

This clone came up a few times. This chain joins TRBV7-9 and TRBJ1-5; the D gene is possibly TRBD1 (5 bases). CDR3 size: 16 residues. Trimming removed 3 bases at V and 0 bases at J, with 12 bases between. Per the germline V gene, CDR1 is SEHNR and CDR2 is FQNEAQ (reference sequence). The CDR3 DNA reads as TGTGCCAGCAGCTTGGGCGGGGGGTATAGCAATCAGCCCCAGCATTTT. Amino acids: CASSLGGGYSNQPQHF.

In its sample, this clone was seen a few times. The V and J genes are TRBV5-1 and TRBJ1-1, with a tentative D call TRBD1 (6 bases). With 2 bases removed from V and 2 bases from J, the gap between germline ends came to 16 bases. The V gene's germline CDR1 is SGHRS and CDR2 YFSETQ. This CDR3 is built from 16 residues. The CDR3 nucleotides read TGCGCCAGCAGCTTACAGGGTGGAGGGGCAAACACTGAAGCTTTCTTT. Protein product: CASSLQGGGANTEAFF.

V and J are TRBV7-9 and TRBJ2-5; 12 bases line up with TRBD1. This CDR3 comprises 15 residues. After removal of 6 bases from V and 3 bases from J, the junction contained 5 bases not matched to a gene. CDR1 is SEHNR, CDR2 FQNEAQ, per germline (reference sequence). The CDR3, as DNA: TGTGCCAGCAGTCGGGACAGGGGGCCAGAAGAGACCCAGTACTTC. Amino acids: CASSRDRGPEETQYF.

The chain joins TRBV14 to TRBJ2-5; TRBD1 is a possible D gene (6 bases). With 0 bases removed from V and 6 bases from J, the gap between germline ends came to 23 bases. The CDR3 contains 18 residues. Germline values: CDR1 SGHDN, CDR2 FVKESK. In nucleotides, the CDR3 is TGTGCCAGCAGCCAAGAGGCGGCCGTCAGGGGCGCAGAGAAGACCCAGTACTTC. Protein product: CASSQEAAVRGAEKTQYF. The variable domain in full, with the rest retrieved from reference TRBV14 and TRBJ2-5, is EAGVTQFPSHSVIEKGQTVTLRCDPISGHDNLYWYRRVMGKEIKFLLHFVKESKQDESGMPNNRFLAERTGGTYSTLKVQPAELEDSGVYFCASSQEAAVRGAEKTQYFGPGTRLLVL.

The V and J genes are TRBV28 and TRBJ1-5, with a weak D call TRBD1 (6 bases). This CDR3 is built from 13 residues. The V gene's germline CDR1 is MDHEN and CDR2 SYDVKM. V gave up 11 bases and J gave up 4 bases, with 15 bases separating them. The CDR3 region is CAYATGANQPQHF. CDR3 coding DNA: TGTGCCTATGCCACGGGGGCTAATCAGCCCCAGCATTTT.